This T cell receptor (beta chain) was identified in a study of CD8 T cells in ankylosing spondylitis. General study findings and limits: According to the report, clones linked to the disease were significantly enriched in matched synovial fluid samples taken from ankylosing spondylitis patients. Some of the motif variants had earlier been found in reactive arthritis patients' fluid and blood. There was a TCR beta motif, made of roughly eight highly homologous variants, that appeared characteristic of ankylosing spondylitis blood.

V was clipped by 0 bases and J by 4 bases; unmatched bases: 9. Germline lookup yields CDR1 DFQATT and CDR2 SNEGSKA (reference sequence). This CDR3 region has 16 residues. Molecular-barcoded quantitative 5'-RACE produced these TCR beta libraries. One entry per CDR3 protein, called by TCRdb with MiXCR from the 5' RACE reads. In the table there are about 800,000 distinct CDR3 sequences, 12% of which are singletons. Notes on this clonotype: The antigen remains undetermined.

The sequenced sample was blood, either unsorted or a sorted T cell fraction (not recorded which). This chain links TRBV20-1 with TRBJ1-2, with 9 bases matching TRBD1. The clonotype was recovered from a male donor with ankylosing spondylitis. The CDR3 here is CSARDLDRGKPYGYTF. The CDR3 nucleotides are TGCAGTGCTAGAGATCTGGACAGGGGAAAGCCCTATGGCTACACCTTC.